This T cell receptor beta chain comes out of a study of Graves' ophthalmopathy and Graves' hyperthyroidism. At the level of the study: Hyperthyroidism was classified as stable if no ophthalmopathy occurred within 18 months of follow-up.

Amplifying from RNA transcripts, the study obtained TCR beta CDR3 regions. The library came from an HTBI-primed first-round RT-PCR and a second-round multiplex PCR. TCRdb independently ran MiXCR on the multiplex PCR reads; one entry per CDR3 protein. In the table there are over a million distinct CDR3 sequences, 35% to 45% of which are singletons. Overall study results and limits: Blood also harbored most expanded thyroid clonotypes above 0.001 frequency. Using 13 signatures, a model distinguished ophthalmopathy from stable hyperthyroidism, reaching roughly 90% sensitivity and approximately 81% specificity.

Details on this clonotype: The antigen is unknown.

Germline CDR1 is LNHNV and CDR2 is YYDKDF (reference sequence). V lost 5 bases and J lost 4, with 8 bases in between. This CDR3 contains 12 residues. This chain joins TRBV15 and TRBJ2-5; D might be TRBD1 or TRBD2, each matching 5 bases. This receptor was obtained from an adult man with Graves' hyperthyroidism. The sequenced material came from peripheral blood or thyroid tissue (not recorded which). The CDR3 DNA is TGTGCCACCAGCGGGGACGGAGAGACCCAGTACTTC. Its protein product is CATSGDGETQYF.